The 32 T cell receptor beta chains listed next were all sequenced from one sample in a study of a mutant IDH1 vaccine in newly diagnosed glioma (dated by TCRdb to about 2021). The method behind the library was the immunoSEQ multiplex PCR assay. TCRdb provides this immuneACCESS table in a form limited to in-frame rearrangements. Some clones are lacking; in checked studies, under half of them reflect an unresolved V gene, and why the rest are absent is not known. For this sample the table gives 25,000 or so clones, of which approximately 79% were detected only once. The ten largest clonotypes hold 6% to 8.5% of the sample. For these TCRs, the target antigens are not known. The time point label, read with the paper, signifies: week 5, during vaccination. Each vaccine dose was 300 ug of a 20-mer mutant IDH1 peptide in Montanide, given subcutaneously with topical imiquimod. Sequencing used PBMCs, obtained from a glioma patient whose treatment included an IDH1 peptide vaccine. The receptor set was obtained from a man between 35 and 55 years old with glioma. Some clones in this sample may be carry-over from other donors' samples.

This chain uses TRBV7-2 with TRBJ2-1; the D gene could be TRBD1 or TRBD2 (6 bases each). V dropped 6 bases and J dropped 1 base, with 13 bases sitting between them. The CDR3 consists of 15 residues. Germline-derived CDR1 and CDR2 are SGHTA and FQGNSA. CDR3 sequence reads: CASRRRGESYNEQFF. The CDR3 DNA follows: TGTGCCAGCAGACGTAGGGGGGAATCCTACAATGAGCAGTTCTTC.

This clone was seen a handful of times. The chain combines TRBV5-6 with TRBJ1-5; D remains unclear. The CDR3 is 14 residues long. CDR1 and CDR2 from the germline V gene are SGHDT and YYEEEE. The ends were cut back, 0 bases at V and 4 bases at J, with 8 bases in the middle. CDR3 in DNA: TGTGCCAGCAGCTTGGGACGGAAAAATCAGCCCCAGCATTTT. Translated: CASSLGRKNQPQHF. Drawing the rest from reference TRBV5-6 and TRBJ1-5, the complete variable domain is DAGVTQSPTHLIKTRGQQVTLRCSPKSGHDTVSWYQQALGQGPQFIFQYYEEEERQRGNFPDRFSGHQFPNYSSELNVNALLLGDSALYLCASSLGRKNQPQHFGDGTRLSIL.

This clone was counted a few times. The rearrangement joins TRBV7-2 to TRBJ1-1, with D tentatively TRBD1 (5 bases). Germline CDR1 and CDR2: SGHTA and FQGNSA. This CDR3 comprises 14 residues. Deletions cut 2 bases from V and 1 base from J, with 8 bases between. The CDR3 DNA reads TGTGCCAGCAGCTTAAACAGGAGGAACACTGAAGCTTTCTTT. Its protein product is CASSLNRRNTEAFF.

This clone was observed a single time. This chain uses TRBV27 with TRBJ2-2, with 7 bases identical to TRBD1. Germline CDR1 reads MNHEY; CDR2 reads SMNVEV (reference sequence). This CDR3 spans 17 amino acids. The J segment lost 0 bases and the V segment lost 6 bases, leaving 10 bases of the junction unmatched. CDR3 region: CASRIRQGTTNTGELFF. The CDR3 DNA sequence: TGTGCCAGCAGAATAAGACAGGGAACGACGAACACCGGGGAGCTGTTTTTT.

The chain combines TRBV6-6 with TRBJ1-2; D not certain. Deletions cut 5 bases from V and 5 bases from J, with 21 bases between. The CDR3 runs to 16 residues. Germline V gene lookup returns CDR1 MNHNY and CDR2 SVGAGI (reference sequence). CDR3 amino acids: CASSPPIPGGGYGYTF. In nucleotides, the CDR3 is TGTGCCAGCAGTCCCCCAATTCCAGGTGGCGGGTATGGCTACACCTTC.

Only one count was recorded for this clone. The chain has TRBV6-1 and TRBJ2-4; TRBD1 matches at 8 bases. Germline values: CDR1 MNHNS, CDR2 SASEGT. V lost 3 bases, J lost 0 bases, and 13 bases stayed unmatched. There are 19 residues in the CDR3. The CDR3 coding sequence is TGTGCCAGCAGTGACCGGGACAGGAACCCCTTTTTAGCCAAAAACATTCAGTACTTC. This gives the protein CASSDRDRNPFLAKNIQYF.

V and J are TRBV10-3 and TRBJ2-5, with no clear D. The germline gives CDR1 ENHRY, CDR2 SYGVKD. The V end was cut by 11 bases, the J end by 3 bases, with 4 bases between. The CDR3 sequence is 9 residues long. CDR3 in amino acids: CAVKETQYF. The CDR3 region has the DNA TGTGCCGTCAAAGAGACCCAGTACTTC.

The chain employs TRBV7-8 and TRBJ1-2; no clear D. Germline V gene lookup returns CDR1 SGHVS and CDR2 FQNEAQ. The CDR3 length is 17 residues. The V and J ends lost 2 bases and 1 base respectively, with 17 bases between them. CDR3 protein: CASSLYYEPPNNYGYTF. In nucleotides, the CDR3 is TGTGCCAGCAGCTTATATTACGAGCCCCCAAATAACTATGGCTACACCTTC.

The gene calls are TRBV30 and TRBJ1-2; D is perhaps TRBD1 (5 bases). The V end was cut by 1 base, the J end by 4 bases, with 13 bases between. The CDR3 loop spans 14 amino acids. Looked up from germline, CDR1 is GTSNPN and CDR2 is SVGIG (reference sequence). CDR3 region: CAWSDEGQVYGYTF. For the CDR3, the DNA is TGTGCCTGGAGTGACGAGGGGCAGGTCTATGGCTACACCTTC.

This clone has only one observation. CDR3 sequence reads: CASSPLWGAANTGELFF. CDR3 in DNA: TGTGCCAGCTCACCACTGTGGGGGGCCGCGAACACCGGGGAGCTGTTTTTT. The rearrangement uses TRBV18 and TRBJ2-2; D assignment may be TRBD1 or TRBD2 (6 bases each). The CDR3 consists of 17 residues. V was cut by 1 base and J by 0 bases, with 12 bases left in between. Germline V lookup: CDR1 KGHSH, CDR2 LQKENI.

The genes are TRBV5-1 and TRBJ1-1; a weak D match, TRBD1 (6 bases). CDR1 and CDR2 from the germline V gene are SGHRS and YFSETQ. Trimming took 3 bases from V and 2 from J, leaving 14 bases between them. This CDR3 has 15 residues. The CDR3 region has the DNA TGCGCCAGCAGCTCGTACGGGACATCCAACACTGAAGCTTTCTTT. It specifies CASSSYGTSNTEAFF.

Only one count was recorded for this clone. The chain has TRBV4-1 and TRBJ1-4; D is unresolved. The CDR3 extends over 13 amino acids. The V end lost 5 bases, the J end lost 5 bases, and 9 bases lay between the germline ends. Germline CDR1 is MGHRA and CDR2 is YSYEKL. The CDR3 sequence is CASSNPRNEKLFF. CDR3 DNA: TGCGCCAGCAGCAACCCCCGAAATGAAAAACTGTTTTTT.

This chain links TRBV5-4 with TRBJ2-5; D is possibly TRBD2 (5 bases). Germline CDR1 SGHNT, CDR2 YYREEE (reference sequence). The CDR3 is 14 amino acids. Trimming took off 0 bases at V and 5 bases at J, with 11 bases between the two ends. CDR3 loop: CASSLVSGGETQYF. Here the CDR3 DNA reads TGTGCCAGCAGCTTGGTATCAGGCGGGGAGACCCAGTACTTC. The variable domain in full, completed from reference TRBV5-4 and TRBJ2-5, reads ETGVTQSPTHLIKTRGQQVTLRCSSQSGHNTVSWYQQALGQGPQFIFQYYREEENGRGNFPPRFSGLQFPNYSSELNVNALELDDSALYLCASSLVSGGETQYFGPGTRLLVL.

This sequence joins TRBV30 and TRBJ2-6; TRBD2 is a possible D gene (6 bases). Trimming shortened V by 3 bases and J by 0 bases, and 12 bases separated the two germline ends. The CDR3 has 16 residues. CDR1 and CDR2 (germline): GTSNPN, SVGIG (reference sequence). For the CDR3, the DNA is TGTGCCTGGAGGAAAACCGGGAGCTCTGGGGCCAACGTCCTGACTTTC. Translation: CAWRKTGSSGANVLTF.

This clone occurred a few times. The rearrangement joins TRBV5-8 to TRBJ1-1; tentative D call: TRBD1 (5 bases). V was clipped by 4 bases and J by 2 bases, with 9 bases between them. Germline V gives CDR1 SGHTS, CDR2 YDEGEE. The CDR3 has 13 amino acids. CDR3 region: CASSDRVNTEAFF. CDR3 DNA: TGTGCCAGCAGCGACAGAGTAAACACTGAAGCTTTCTTT.

The J gene is TRBJ1-5, the V gene TRBV5-1; D remains unclear. Germline V CDR1 and CDR2: SGHRS, YFSETQ. The germline V and J ends were trimmed by 0 bases and 6 bases, with 10 bases remaining between them. There are 14 residues in the CDR3. For the CDR3, the DNA is TGCGCCAGCAGCTTGGTGGGAGAGGGTCAGCCCCAGCATTTT. Translated: CASSLVGEGQPQHF.

The chain has TRBV10-3 and TRBJ2-1, with 11 bases fitting TRBD2. Germline V CDR1 and CDR2: ENHRY, SYGVKD. There are 13 residues in the CDR3. The V and J ends lost 8 bases and 10 bases, in that order; junction bases with no gene match: 7. CDR3 nucleotide sequence: TGTGCCATCGGCGGTAGCGGGGGGGACGAGCAGTTCTTC. Amino acid sequence: CAIGGSGGDEQFF.

The rearrangement uses TRBV11-2 and TRBJ1-1, with D possibly TRBD1 on 5 matching bases. V was trimmed by 5 bases and J by 5 bases, leaving 18 bases between them. The CDR3 runs 15 residues. CDR1 is SGHAT and CDR2 is FQNNGV in the germline V gene. CDR3 amino acids: CASSQPLQGWTEAFF. CDR3 DNA sequence: TGTGCCAGCAGCCAACCCCTCCAGGGTTGGACTGAAGCTTTCTTT.

The rearrangement joins TRBV6-6 to TRBJ2-3, with D possibly called TRBD1 or TRBD2 (5 bases each). Germline lookup yields CDR1 MNHNY and CDR2 SVGAGI (reference sequence). V dropped 2 bases and J dropped 4 bases, with 10 bases sitting between them. This CDR3 region has 14 residues. CDR3 DNA sequence: TGTGCCAGCAGTTACGGGACCCTCCCAGATACGCAGTATTTT. Its translation: CASSYGTLPDTQYF.

This clone ranks as medium-sized. Written as DNA, the CDR3 is TGTGCCAGCAGCCCCGACAGTTACACCGGGGAGCTGTTTTTT. As protein: CASSPDSYTGELFF. The rearrangement links TRBV9 to TRBJ2-2, with D possibly TRBD1 on 5 matching bases. V was cut by 4 bases and J by 3 bases, with 10 bases left in between. This CDR3 spans 14 amino acids. CDR1 is SGDLS and CDR2 is YYNGEE in the germline V gene.

The gene calls are TRBV7-8 and TRBJ2-7; 7 positions agree with TRBD1. Trimming cost V 1 base and J 4 bases; bases outside gene matches: 1. The CDR3 sequence is 13 residues long. CDR1 is SGHVS, CDR2 FQNEAQ, per germline. The CDR3 DNA reads as TGTGCCAGCAGCTTAGGGGACAGATACGAGCAGTACTTC. Its protein product is CASSLGDRYEQYF.

The chain has TRBV5-5 and TRBJ1-5; D remains unclear. V gave up 0 bases and J gave up 0 bases, with 13 bases separating them. The CDR3 covers 17 residues. From germline, CDR1 is SGHKS and CDR2 YYEKEE (reference sequence). CDR3 amino acids: CASSLGRIENSNQPQHF. CDR3 nucleotide sequence: TGTGCCAGCAGCTTGGGGCGGATCGAAAATAGCAATCAGCCCCAGCATTTT. Full variable domain (outside the CDR3, taken from reference TRBV5-5 and TRBJ1-5): DAGVTQSPTHLIKTRGQQVTLRCSPISGHKSVSWYQQVLGQGPQFIFQYYEKEERGRGNFPDRFSARQFPNYSSELNVNALLLGDSALYLCASSLGRIENSNQPQHFGDGTRLSIL.

The chain uses TRBV30 and TRBJ1-2; no firm D call. V was pared by 4 bases and J by 5 bases, with 14 bases between. CDR3 size: 13 residues. Germline V gene data show CDR1 as GTSNPN and CDR2 as SVGIG (reference sequence). The CDR3 spells CAWTGFGAYGYTF. As DNA, the CDR3 is TGTGCCTGGACTGGGTTTGGAGCTTATGGCTACACCTTC.

CDR3 bases: TGTGCCAGCAGCGATCGCTTAGAAGAGACCCAGTACTTC. Translated: CASSDRLEETQYF. The V call is TRBV9, the J call TRBJ2-5; D uncertain. Trimming stripped 3 bases from V and 3 bases from J, with 9 bases between. Germline loops: CDR1 SGDLS, CDR2 YYNGEE. The CDR3 totals 13 residues.

The genes are TRBV19 and TRBJ1-5; D not resolved. CDR1 and CDR2 (germline): LNHDA, SQIVND (reference sequence). Trimming took 0 bases from V and 4 from J, leaving 13 bases between them. The CDR3 consists of 16 residues. The CDR3 DNA reads TGTGCCAGTAGTATAGATCTTGGACGGAGAAATCAGCCCCAGCATTTT. Its translation: CASSIDLGRRNQPQHF.

CDR3 sequence: CASSIQGIYNSPLHF. In nucleotides, the CDR3 is TGTGCCAGCAGTATACAGGGAATCTATAATTCACCCCTCCACTTT. The rearrangement joins TRBV6-1 to TRBJ1-6; possibly TRBD1 for D (6 bases). This CDR3 spans 15 amino acids. The germline gives CDR1 MNHNS, CDR2 SASEGT. Between the trimmed V and J ends, which lost 5 bases and 3 bases, there was a span of 11 bases.

The rearrangement joins TRBV4-1 to TRBJ2-7; 9 bases are shared with TRBD1. The germline V gene encodes CDR1 MGHRA and CDR2 YSYEKL. The CDR3 totals 16 residues. Unmatched junction bases numbered 5, after V lost 1 base and J lost 1 base. For the CDR3, the DNA is TGCGCCAGCAGCCAAGCTCAGGGACAGGGATCCTACGAGCAGTACTTC. Its protein is CASSQAQGQGSYEQYF.

This sequence joins TRBV4-1 and TRBJ1-2, with unresolved D. The germline V and J ends were trimmed by 1 base and 4 bases, with 10 bases remaining between them. CDR3 length: 14 residues. Germline assignment: CDR1 MGHRA and CDR2 YSYEKL. CDR3 in amino acids: CASSQGPAFYGYTF. The DNA of the CDR3 is TGCGCCAGCAGCCAAGGGCCGGCGTTCTATGGCTACACCTTC.

The chain couples TRBV6-5 to TRBJ1-2; D call uncertain. Per the germline V gene, CDR1 is MNHEY and CDR2 is SVGAGI. The V and J ends lost 0 bases and 14 bases respectively, with 13 bases between them. The CDR3 has 12 amino acids. The CDR3 bases are TGTGCCAGCAGTTACTCGCGGGGAGCTAGGACCTTC. Translation: CASSYSRGARTF.

This clone was counted only a few times. The rearrangement uses TRBV6-1 and TRBJ1-5, with D possibly TRBD1 on 6 matching bases. The CDR3 length is 16 residues. The V gene lost 1 base and the J gene lost 0 bases, with 10 bases spanning the gap. Germline V gene sequence: CDR1 MNHNS, CDR2 SASEGT. The CDR3 DNA is TGTGCCAGCAGTGAAGTGGGACACCGTAGCAATCAGCCCCAGCATTTT. This sequence encodes CASSEVGHRSNQPQHF.

This clone was seen a few times. This sequence joins TRBV7-8 and TRBJ2-7, with D perhaps matching TRBD2 (7 bases). Per the germline V gene, CDR1 is SGHVS and CDR2 is FQNEAQ. This CDR3 has 14 residues. Trimming left V 7 bases short and J 2 bases short, with 15 bases between. The CDR3, as DNA: TGTGCCAGCACCCGTAGGCGGGGGCCCTACGAGCAGTACTTC. This translates into CASTRRRGPYEQYF.

V gene TRBV7-9 combines with J gene TRBJ2-7; no clear D gene. This CDR3 is built from 11 residues. Germline CDR1 is SEHNR and CDR2 is FQNEAQ (reference sequence). Trimming shortened V by 5 bases and J by 5 bases, and 7 bases separated the two germline ends. CDR3 coding DNA: TGTGCCAGCAGCGGGATCCACGAGCAGTACTTC. Its translation: CASSGIHEQYF.